The next 11 T cell receptor beta chains were all read from a single sample in a study of human T cells and chemical hapten exposure. TCRdb itself ran the RACE reads through MiXCR, one entry per CDR3 protein. Of about 28,000 distinct CDR3 sequences listed, 6.5% to 9% are singletons. The time point here: healthy volunteer bleed at 2 weeks. Total RNA was extracted from unfractionated whole blood. The sequenced sample was whole blood. These receptors originate from a human donor in good health. Some clones in this sample may be carry-over from other donors' samples.

The table lists this clonotype with many counts. V is TRBV18 and J is TRBJ2-5; D unclear. Germline CDR1 and CDR2: KGHSH and LQKENI. The CDR3 has 15 residues. V dropped 0 bases and J dropped 7 bases, with 15 bases sitting between them. The CDR3, as DNA: TGTGCCAGCTCACCACCGATGGCGCCCTTGAGGACCCAGTACTTC. Its translation is CASSPPMAPLRTQYF.

This clonotype has more than one count but fewer than ten. The chain uses TRBV20-1 and TRBJ1-5; D remains unclear. V was clipped by 3 bases and J by 4 bases, with 7 bases between them. The CDR3 loop spans 12 amino acids. Germline CDR1 is DFQATT and CDR2 is SNEGSKA (reference sequence). CDR3 bases: TGCAGTGCTAGGGATTGGAATCAGCCCCAGCATTTT. Amino acid sequence: CSARDWNQPQHF.

This clonotype was observed a handful of times. The rearrangement uses TRBV5-6 and TRBJ2-2; perhaps TRBD2 as D (5 bases). Germline CDR1 and CDR2: SGHDT and YYEEEE. V lost 5 bases to trimming and J lost 7 bases, with 12 bases between them. The CDR3 consists of 13 residues. As DNA, the CDR3 is TGTGCCAGCAGTTACGCGGCGGGCGGGGAGCTGTTTTTT. Encoded protein: CASSYAAGGELFF. Combining the CDR3 with reference TRBV5-6 and TRBJ2-2 gives the whole variable domain DAGVTQSPTHLIKTRGQQVTLRCSPKSGHDTVSWYQQALGQGPQFIFQYYEEEERQRGNFPDRFSGHQFPNYSSELNVNALLLGDSALYLCASSYAAGGELFFGEGSRLTVL.

The gene calls are TRBV28 and TRBJ1-3; D is perhaps TRBD1 (6 bases). The V and J ends lost 4 bases and 8 bases respectively, with 15 bases between them. The CDR3 spans 14 residues. The germline CDR1 and CDR2 sequences are MDHEN and SYDVKM. The CDR3 reads CASSYAYWGHTIYF. CDR3 sequence (DNA): TGTGCCAGCAGTTACGCCTATTGGGGGCACACCATATATTTT. Looking up the rest from reference TRBV28 and TRBJ1-3 gives the full variable domain: DVKVTQSSRYLVKRTGEKVFLECVQDMDHENMFWYRQDPGLGLRLIYFSYDVKMKEKGDIPEGYSVSREKKERFSLILESASTNQTSMYLCASSYAYWGHTIYFGEGSWLTVV.

This clonotype was observed a handful of times. The rearrangement links TRBV2 to TRBJ2-3; 7 bases fit TRBD2. Looked up from germline, CDR1 is SNHLY and CDR2 is FYNNEI. The CDR3 covers 15 residues. J lost 1 base, V lost 8 bases, and 9 bases had no gene match. The CDR3 coding sequence is TGTGCCAGCGGCCTAGGGCTAGCGGGCACAGATACGCAGTATTTT. The encoded protein is CASGLGLAGTDTQYF.

The chain has TRBV5-1 and TRBJ1-4, with D tentatively TRBD1 (6 bases). The germline V gene has CDR1 SGHRS and CDR2 YFSETQ. The CDR3 length is 14 residues. V lost 7 bases and J 8 bases, leaving 18 bases between the germline ends. This CDR3 reads CASAAGGATEKLFF. The CDR3 nucleotides read TGCGCCAGCGCCGCCGGGGGGGCGACGGAAAAACTGTTTTTT.

This clonotype has a handful of counts. A much larger clone is a single base away; this may be a read error. The gene calls are TRBV29-1 and TRBJ1-2; D is possibly TRBD1 (6 bases). The CDR3 extends over 14 amino acids. Germline V lookup: CDR1 SQVTM, CDR2 ANQGSEA. CDR3 residues: CSVEEDEGVYGYNF. CDR3 coding DNA: TGCAGCGTTGAAGAGGACGAGGGGGTCTATGGCTACAACTTC.

In its sample, this clonotype was seen many times. The chain is built from TRBV7-9 and TRBJ2-1; D is undetermined. The V end was cut by 7 bases, the J end by 3 bases, with 13 bases between. Per the germline V gene, CDR1 is SEHNR and CDR2 is FQNEAQ (reference sequence). This CDR3 has 14 residues. The CDR3 bases are TGTGCCAGCACAAGTTCCCGGGTCTACAATGAGCAGTTCTTC. This codes for CASTSSRVYNEQFF.

This clonotype was counted many times. V and J are TRBV12-3 or TRBV12-4 and TRBJ2-1; 10 positions match TRBD2. The ends lost 6 bases at V and 7 bases at J; junction bases unmatched: 12. The CDR3 has 16 amino acids. The CDR3: CASRLGSGRPQNEQFF. Written as DNA, the CDR3 is TGTGCCAGCAGGCTTGGTAGCGGGAGGCCCCAGAATGAGCAGTTCTTC.

This clonotype was observed at least ten times. CDR3 nucleotide sequence: TGCAGTGCTGGGGACAGGAAGAAGTCTCGCAATCAGCCCCAGCATTTT. Its protein is CSAGDRKKSRNQPQHF. The chain uses TRBV20-1 and TRBJ1-5, with 8 positions matching TRBD1. This CDR3 comprises 16 residues. CDR1 DFQATT and CDR2 SNEGSKA come from the germline V gene (reference sequence). With V trimmed by 5 bases and J by 2 bases, 11 bases remained unmatched.

This clonotype was observed many times. The chain is built from TRBV5-1 and TRBJ2-3; D is ambiguous. Germline loops: CDR1 SGHRS, CDR2 YFSETQ. The CDR3 spans 12 residues. V shed 4 bases and J shed 4 bases, with 7 bases lying between them. The CDR3 protein is CASSPVADTQYF. The CDR3 coding sequence is TGCGCCAGCAGCCCGGTGGCAGATACGCAGTATTTT.